The clone carrying this TCR beta chain was counted many times. The antigen remains unidentified. The CDR3 goes on 3 residues after the read ends, and that part is filled in from the germline J gene. The data derive from a study of T cell clonality in common variable immunodeficiency. General observations from the study: Compared with healthy controls, CVID subjects showed increased TCRbeta clonality, mostly in about a third. Fewer TCRbeta clones were shared among CVID subjects than controls. In common variable immunodeficiency, TCR beta chains reportedly carried fewer deletions and N-nucleotide insertions.

The CDR3 contains 14 residues. Germline V gives CDR1 SGHTA, CDR2 FQGNSA. Deletions cut 5 bases from V and 4 bases from J, with 14 bases between. Generated by immunoSEQ multiplex PCR, the TCRdb table keeps only in-frame clones and is missing some. This sample has tens of thousands of clones, each found more than once. This TCR derives from a human donor with common variable immunodeficiency. The sequenced material came from peripheral blood mononuclear cells. The rearrangement joins TRBV7-2 to TRBJ1-2; TRBD1 might be the D (6 bases). The part of the CDR3 DNA that was read is TGTGCCAGCAGCACTGGCAGGGGTGGCTATGGC. As protein: CASSTGRGGYG. The complete CDR3 sequence is CASSTGRGGYGYTF. Looking up the rest from reference TRBV7-2 and TRBJ1-2 gives the full variable domain: GAGVSQSPSNKVTEKGKDVELRCDPISGHTALYWYRQSLGQGLEFLIYFQGNSAPDKSGLPSDRFSAERTGGSVSTLTIQRTQQEDSAVYLCASSTGRGGYGYTFGSGTRLTVV.